Described below is a single TCR beta chain sequence and its context. Its binding antigen is unknown. No base quality values were provided; no much bigger clone lies one nucleotide off. This entry comes from a study of human T cells and chemical hapten exposure (dated by TCRdb to the early 2020s). Study-level background: Libraries were combined into a pool for sequencing, and differences in TCR yield between samples came mainly from small differences in library volumes within the pool. In alopecia patients, the study followed how the peripheral blood TCR repertoire changed in vivo over primary and secondary sensitization to diphenylcyclopropenone (DPC), a hapten. Study-level results and caveats: The number of TCRs above 1 in 1000 frequency did not change with DPC sensitization; there was no evidence of global repertoire structure alterations. After repeated subsampling, changes were observed in the strength of the expansion versus patch-test correlation and in the threshold at which the correlation became significant.

Via the germline V gene, CDR1 is MGHRA and CDR2 YSYEKL. The junction shows trimming of 5 bases on V and 3 bases on J, and the gene matches do not reach 4 bases of it. Measured from the cysteine to the phenylalanine, the CDR3 is 14 residues long. The kept DNA is CDR3 alone, 42 bases in frame from the first base. During library preparation, unique molecular identifiers were attached to individual cDNA molecules so that TCRs could be counted quantitatively and reproducibly. Both TCR alpha and TCR beta chains were sequenced from each blood RNA sample. The study's own analysis went as follows. The median number of TCRs per sample was some 100,000, ranging from about 23,224 to 690,600. V, J and CDR3 annotation of the TCR reads was carried out using the Decombinator software suite. Every sample was subsampled to the same number of TCRs (28,000) for the PS versus PT1 abundance plots. TCRs were defined as expanded if absent before sensitization and observed at least eight times at the 2-week time point. The public reads were reprocessed in TCRdb via fastp at Q25 and MiXCR, keeping in-frame beta chains. Each entry merges the rows of one CDR3 protein and shows their most common DNA and genes. For this entry, the V and J calls and clone size follow TCRdb and not the study's own pipeline. A total of around 120,000 distinct CDR3 sequences appear in this sample, approximately 9% of them only once. The ten largest clones represent just over 1.4% of the sample.

Total RNA was extracted from unfractionated whole blood that had been collected in Tempus Blood RNA tubes. Roughly five healthy volunteers were used as TCR sequencing controls and were bled at day 0, 2 weeks and 6 weeks. Source material: whole blood. This receptor was obtained from a human donor in good health. Some clones in this sample may be carry-over from other donors' samples. Donor details come from another sample of the same person, matched by shared clones. Here the chain combines TRBV4-1 and TRBJ2-1; 7 of the junction bases match TRBD1. CDR3 reads: CASSARDSYNEQFF. The DNA is TGCGCCAGCAGCGCAAGGGACAGCTACAATGAGCAGTTCTTC.